A single sample gave rise to the 20 T cell receptor beta chains below, sequenced in a study of neurological immune-mediated disorders (dated by TCRdb to about 2019). Library method: 5' RACE. This sample was sequenced with an Illumina HiSeq 2500. TCRdb trimmed public reads at Q25 via fastp, called clones via MiXCR and kept in-frame beta chains. Every entry covers one CDR3 protein and lists the most common genes and DNA from its rows. For this sample the table gives about 88,000 distinct CDR3 sequences, of which around 3.4% were detected only once. The top ten hold 5% to 7.5% of the sample. The sample taken for sequencing was PBMCs. The source is a woman under 30 with multiple sclerosis.

This clonotype was found a few times. J is TRBJ2-2 and V is TRBV5-5; TRBD2 might be the D (5 bases). The V gene lost 4 bases and the J gene lost 7 bases, with 11 bases spanning the gap. Germline V lookup: CDR1 SGHKS, CDR2 YYEKEE (reference sequence). This CDR3 region has 13 residues. CDR3 in DNA: TGTGCCAGCAGCCTCTTGGCGGGCGGGGAGCTGTTTTTT. Amino acid sequence: CASSLLAGGELFF.

This clonotype was counted ten times or more. V and J are TRBV20-1 and TRBJ2-1, with TRBD2 identical over 11 bases. CDR3 length: 14 residues. Germline V gene sequence: CDR1 DFQATT, CDR2 SNEGSKA (reference sequence). The CDR3 protein is CGGAGGLAGNEQFF. Written as DNA, the CDR3 is TGCGGGGGAGCCGGAGGACTAGCGGGCAATGAGCAGTTCTTC.

This chain joins TRBV5-1 and TRBJ1-1; 9 nucleotides line up with TRBD1. The CDR3 runs to 15 residues. Germline V gives CDR1 SGHRS, CDR2 YFSETQ. Trimming removed 2 bases from V and 1 base from J; junction bases left unmatched: 3. CDR3 bases: TGCGCCAGCAGCTTTCGACAGGGGGGGAACACTGAAGCTTTCTTT. Protein: CASSFRQGGNTEAFF. Drawing the rest from reference TRBV5-1 and TRBJ1-1, the complete variable domain is KAGVTQTPRYLIKTRGQQVTLSCSPISGHRSVSWYQQTPGQGLQFLFEYFSETQRNKGNFPGRFSGRQFSNSRSEMNVSTLELGDSALYLCASSFRQGGNTEAFFGQGTRLTVV.

This clonotype was counted between two and nine times. A much larger clone differs by one base, so this may be a read error. CDR3 protein: CDSSVPGGEQFF. CDR3 bases: TGTGACAGCAGCGTACCGGGGGGTGAGCAGTTCTTC. The chain links TRBV5-5 to TRBJ2-1; the match to TRBD2 covers 7 bases. The CDR3 runs 12 residues. Germline assignment: CDR1 SGHKS and CDR2 YYEKEE (reference sequence).

This clonotype was seen ten or more times. The V gene is TRBV4-1, the J gene TRBJ1-1; tentatively, D is TRBD1 (5 bases). The germline V and J ends were trimmed by 0 bases and 2 bases, with 7 bases remaining between them. This CDR3 is built from 14 residues. In germline, CDR1 is MGHRA, CDR2 YSYEKL. The CDR3 nucleotides are TGCGCCAGCAGCCAAGACGGGGGAAACACTGAAGCTTTCTTT. Translating gives CASSQDGGNTEAFF.

In this sample, this clonotype turned up many times. The V call is TRBV7-8, the J call TRBJ2-7; 9 bases align to TRBD2. V shed 7 bases and J 7 bases; nucleotides not matched to a gene: 11. CDR3 length: 14 amino acids. Germline V lookup: CDR1 SGHVS, CDR2 FQNEAQ. The CDR3 loop reads CASTSREGQGEQYF. The CDR3 region has the DNA TGTGCCAGCACCTCGCGGGAGGGCCAGGGGGAGCAGTACTTC.

This clonotype was recorded many times. V usage is TRBV6-5 and J usage is TRBJ1-2; TRBD1 agrees at 7 bases. CDR1 is MNHEY and CDR2 is SVGAGI in the germline V gene. CDR3 length equals 15 residues. V gave up 2 bases and J gave up 4 bases; unmatched junction bases: 7. The CDR3 reads CASSYTSGGFYGYTF. In DNA, the CDR3 is TGTGCCAGCAGTTACACGTCAGGGGGATTCTATGGCTACACCTTC.

This clonotype turned up a few times. The rearrangement joins TRBV5-6 to TRBJ1-1; 10 positions agree with TRBD1. The CDR3 covers 16 residues. Germline CDR1 and CDR2: SGHDT and YYEEEE. Trimming at V came to 2 bases and at J to 5 bases, leaving 9 bases not matched to a gene. CDR3 loop: CASSLGSGQGKTEAFF. The DNA for the CDR3 is TGTGCCAGCAGCTTAGGCTCGGGACAGGGGAAGACTGAAGCTTTCTTT.

This clonotype was seen at least ten times. V usage is TRBV5-1 and J usage is TRBJ1-1; TRBD1 might be the D (5 bases). This CDR3 has 15 residues. Germline V CDR1 and CDR2: SGHRS, YFSETQ. Trimming pared 0 bases from V and 3 bases from J, leaving 12 bases between. CDR3 sequence (DNA): TGCGCCAGCAGCTTGGTCGGGACGGTTGACACTGAAGCTTTCTTT. Its protein is CASSLVGTVDTEAFF.

This clonotype was counted ten times or more. The chain links TRBV6-2 or TRBV6-3 to TRBJ2-1; D uncertain. Looked up from germline, CDR1 is MNHEY and CDR2 is SVGEGT. V lost 2 bases and J lost 0, with 5 bases in between. This CDR3 has 14 residues. CDR3 sequence (DNA): TGTGCCAGCAGTTACCGAGGCTCCTACAATGAGCAGTTCTTC. It specifies CASSYRGSYNEQFF.

This clonotype was seen many times. The rearrangement links TRBV4-1 to TRBJ1-1, with 8 bases that match TRBD1. Germline values: CDR1 MGHRA, CDR2 YSYEKL. The V segment lost 4 bases and the J segment 4 bases; nucleotides outside the gene matches: 11. The CDR3 has 16 residues. CDR3 nucleotide sequence: TGCGCCAGCAGCCGTGCCTCGACAGGGGCGGGCACTGAAGCTTTCTTT. Residues: CASSRASTGAGTEAFF.

This clonotype was counted many times. The chain employs TRBV14 and TRBJ2-3, with 7 positions matching TRBD2. The CDR3 sequence is 18 residues long. Per germline, CDR1 SGHDN and CDR2 FVKESK. Unmatched junction bases numbered 16, after V lost 3 bases and J lost 4 bases. CDR3 sequence reads: CASSHRRPSGKVPDTQYF. The CDR3 DNA sequence: TGTGCCAGCAGCCACCGAAGGCCTAGCGGAAAAGTCCCAGATACGCAGTATTTT. The full variable domain, its missing parts supplied by reference TRBV14 and TRBJ2-3, is EAGVTQFPSHSVIEKGQTVTLRCDPISGHDNLYWYRRVMGKEIKFLLHFVKESKQDESGMPNNRFLAERTGGTYSTLKVQPAELEDSGVYFCASSHRRPSGKVPDTQYFGPGTRLTVL.

This clonotype was seen many times. The rearrangement uses TRBV6-5 and TRBJ1-2; TRBD1 might be the D (5 bases). CDR3 length equals 16 residues. Trimming left V 0 bases short and J 5 bases short, with 16 bases between. Per germline, CDR1 MNHEY and CDR2 SVGAGI. CDR3 in DNA: TGTGCCAGCAGTTACTCCCGAGGGGCGAGAGGGTATGGCTACACCTTC. It codes for CASSYSRGARGYGYTF.

This clonotype occurred a few times. The chain couples TRBV5-1 to TRBJ1-1; a weak D match, TRBD1 (5 bases). V was cut by 2 bases and J by 0 bases, with 11 bases left in between. The CDR3 extends over 15 amino acids. Germline-derived CDR1 and CDR2 are SGHRS and YFSETQ. The CDR3 here is CASSFGAGMNTEAFF. The CDR3, as DNA: TGCGCCAGCAGCTTCGGGGCAGGAATGAACACTGAAGCTTTCTTT.

This clonotype was observed at least ten times. The chain has TRBV3-1 and TRBJ1-2, with TRBD1 as a possible D gene (6 bases). This CDR3 is built from 14 residues. Trimming shortened V by 4 bases and J by 3 bases, and 12 bases separated the two germline ends. The V gene's germline CDR1 is LGHDT and CDR2 YNNKEL (reference sequence). The CDR3 here is CASSPTGGYYGYTF. The CDR3, as DNA: TGTGCCAGCAGCCCGACAGGCGGATACTATGGCTACACCTTC.

At least ten counts were recorded for this clonotype. The chain has TRBV20-1 and TRBJ2-4; 10 bases agree with TRBD2. The CDR3 is made up of 14 amino acids. The V segment lost 6 bases and the J segment 6 bases; nucleotides outside the gene matches: 8. The germline V gene encodes CDR1 DFQATT and CDR2 SNEGSKA (reference sequence). This chain's CDR3 is CSATPPSGGNIQYF. As DNA, the CDR3 is TGCAGTGCAACCCCACCTAGCGGGGGAAACATTCAGTACTTC.

In this sample, this clonotype turned up a few times. A read error is possible here, since a much larger clone lies one base away. The genes are TRBV7-6 and TRBJ2-7; 12 positions agree with TRBD1. CDR1 and CDR2 (germline): SGHVS, FNYEAQ. J was trimmed by 7 bases and V by 5 bases; bases with no gene match: 6. This CDR3 is 14 amino acids long. The chain's CDR3 is CASSAGTGGQEQYF. CDR3 coding DNA: TGTGCCAGCAGCGCCGGGACAGGGGGCCAAGAGCAGTACTTC. The complete variable domain, with remaining parts taken from reference TRBV7-6 and TRBJ2-7, reads GAGVSQSPRYKVTKRGQDVALRCDPISGHVSLYWYRQALGQGPEFLTYFNYEAQQDKSGLPNDRFSAERPEGSISTLTIQRTEQRDSAMYRCASSAGTGGQEQYFGPGTRLTVT.

Only a few counts were recorded for this clonotype. A much larger clone sits a single nucleotide away, making a read error possible. The chain combines TRBV3-2 with TRBJ2-7. TRBV3-2 is deemed a pseudogene. The CDR3 spans 11 residues. CDR3 DNA: TGTGACAGCAGCCAACGCTACGAGCAGTACTTC. The encoded protein is CDSSQRYEQYF.

This clonotype was seen a few times. V is TRBV4-1 and J is TRBJ2-1; D is unclear. Germline V gene sequence: CDR1 MGHRA, CDR2 YSYEKL. CDR3 length: 16 amino acids. V shed 3 bases and J shed 0 bases, with 12 bases lying between them. The chain's CDR3 is CASSQVGPSSYNEQFF. CDR3 in DNA: TGCGCCAGCAGCCAGGTTGGTCCGAGCTCCTACAATGAGCAGTTCTTC.

This clonotype has a count of ten or more. The chain links TRBV24-1 to TRBJ2-1; the match to TRBD1 covers 11 bases. The CDR3 loop spans 16 amino acids. Germline assignment: CDR1 KGHDR and CDR2 SFDVKD. J gave up 7 bases and V 1 base, and 5 bases lay outside the gene matches. The CDR3 DNA is TGTGCCACCAGTGATTTCGTGGACAGGGGGCTAAATGAGCAGTTCTTC. It codes for CATSDFVDRGLNEQFF.